The clone carrying this T cell receptor (beta chain) was detected once. The data are from a study of blood T cell repertoires in COVID-19. The V segment lost 0 bases and the J segment 9 bases; nucleotides outside the gene matches: 6. The CDR3 is 16 residues long. The germline gives CDR1 SGHVS, CDR2 FNYEAQ. Participant age was about 18 to 89 years, and participants resided in approximately 24 US areas. Original processing methods: Estimation of nucleated cell counts relied on the amplification of reference gene primers. Only in-frame clones appear in the TCRdb table, and some are missing; sequencing was by immunoSEQ multiplex PCR. D and trimming come from the DNA, and the V and J calls and clone size come from that table. The table includes fewer than 350,000 clones, around 88% detected once.

The source is a woman in her thirties or forties who had recovered from COVID-19. The specimen was PBMCs or T cells enriched from blood (not recorded which). This sequence joins TRBV7-6 and TRBJ2-1, with 12 bases aligning to TRBD2. In DNA form, the CDR3 reads TGTGCCAGCAGCTTAGCGACTAGCGGGAGTGAGGCTGAGCAGTTCTTC. The encoded protein is CASSLATSGSEAEQFF.